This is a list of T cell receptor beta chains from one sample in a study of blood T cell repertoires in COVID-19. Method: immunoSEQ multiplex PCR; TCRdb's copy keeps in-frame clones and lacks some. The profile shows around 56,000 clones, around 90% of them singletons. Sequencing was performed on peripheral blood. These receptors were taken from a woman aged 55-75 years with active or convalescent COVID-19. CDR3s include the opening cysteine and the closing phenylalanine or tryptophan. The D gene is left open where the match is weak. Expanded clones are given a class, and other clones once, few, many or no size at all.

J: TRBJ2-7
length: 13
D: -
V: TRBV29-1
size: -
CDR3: CSVEAGVGYEQYF
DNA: TGCAGCGTTGAAGCGGGAGTTGGGTACGAGCAGTACTTC

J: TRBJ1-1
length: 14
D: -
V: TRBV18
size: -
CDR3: CASSQREGNTEAFF
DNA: TGTGCCAGCTCTCAAAGAGAGGGGAACACTGAAGCTTTCTTT

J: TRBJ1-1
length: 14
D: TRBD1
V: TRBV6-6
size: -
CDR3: CASRVQGAGTEAFF
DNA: TGTGCCAGCAGAGTGCAGGGGGCAGGTACTGAAGCTTTCTTT

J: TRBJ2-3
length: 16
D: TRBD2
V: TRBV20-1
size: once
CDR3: CSASRTSGGVTDTQYF
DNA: TGCAGTGCTAGTAGGACTAGCGGGGGGGTCACAGATACGCAGTATTTT

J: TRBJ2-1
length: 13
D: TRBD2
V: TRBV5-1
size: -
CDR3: CASGTSGYNEQFF
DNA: TGCGCCAGTGGGACTAGCGGATACAATGAGCAGTTCTTC

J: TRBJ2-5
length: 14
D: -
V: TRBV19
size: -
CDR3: CASSMQGSQETQYF
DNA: TGTGCCAGTAGCATGCAGGGCTCTCAGGAGACCCAGTACTTC

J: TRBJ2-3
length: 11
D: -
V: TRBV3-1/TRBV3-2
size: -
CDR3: CASGVADTQYF
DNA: TGTGCCAGCGGAGTCGCAGATACGCAGTATTTT

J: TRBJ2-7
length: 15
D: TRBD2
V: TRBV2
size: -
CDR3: CASSESGSLVYEQYF
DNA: TGTGCCAGCAGTGAAAGCGGGAGTCTCGTCTACGAGCAGTACTTC

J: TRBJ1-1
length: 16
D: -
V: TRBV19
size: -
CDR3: CASSIAPGWGRTEAFF
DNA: TGTGCCAGTAGTATAGCTCCTGGGTGGGGGCGGACTGAAGCTTTCTTT

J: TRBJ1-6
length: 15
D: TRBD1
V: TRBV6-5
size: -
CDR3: CASSSRTGLNSPLHF
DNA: TGTGCCAGCAGTTCTAGGACAGGTTTGAATTCACCCCTCCACTTT

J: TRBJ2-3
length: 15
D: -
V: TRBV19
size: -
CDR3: CASSMGASVTDTQYF
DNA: TGTGCCAGTAGTATGGGGGCGTCCGTCACAGATACGCAGTATTTT

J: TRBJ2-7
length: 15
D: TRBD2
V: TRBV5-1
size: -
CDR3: CASSLQSGGASEQYF
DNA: TGCGCCAGCAGCTTGCAGAGCGGGGGGGCCTCCGAGCAGTACTTC

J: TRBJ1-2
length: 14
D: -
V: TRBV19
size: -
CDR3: CASTTDRKNYGYTF
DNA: TGTGCCAGTACCACGGACAGAAAGAACTATGGCTACACCTTC

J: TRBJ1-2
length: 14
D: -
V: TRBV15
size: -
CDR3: CATSRRTGDYGYTF
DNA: TGTGCCACCAGCAGACGGACGGGGGACTATGGCTACACCTTC

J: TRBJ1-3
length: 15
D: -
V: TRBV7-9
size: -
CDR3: CASSSSQGSGNTIYF
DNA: TGTGCCAGCAGCTCCTCTCAGGGCTCTGGAAACACCATATATTTT

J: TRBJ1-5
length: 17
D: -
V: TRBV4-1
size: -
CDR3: CASSQETGGYSNQPQHF
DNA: TGCGCCAGCAGCCAAGAGACGGGGGGATATAGCAATCAGCCCCAGCATTTT

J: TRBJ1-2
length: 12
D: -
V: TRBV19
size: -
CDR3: CASREGSGGYTF
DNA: TGTGCCAGTCGGGAGGGGAGTGGTGGCTACACCTTC

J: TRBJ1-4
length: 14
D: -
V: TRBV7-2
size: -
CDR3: CASSLARQDLKLFF
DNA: TGTGCCAGCAGCTTAGCGAGACAGGACTTGAAACTGTTTTTT

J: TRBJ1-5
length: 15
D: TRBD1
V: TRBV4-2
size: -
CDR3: CASSQAGQTNQPQHF
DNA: TGTGCCAGCAGCCAAGCGGGACAGACCAATCAGCCCCAGCATTTT

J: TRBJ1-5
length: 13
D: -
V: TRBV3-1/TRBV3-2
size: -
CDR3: CASSQGANQPQHF
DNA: TGTGCCAGCAGCCAAGGGGCGAATCAGCCCCAGCATTTT

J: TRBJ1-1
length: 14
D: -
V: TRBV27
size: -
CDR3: CASSLRQGLTEAFF
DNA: TGTGCCAGCAGTTTACGGCAGGGGCTCACTGAAGCTTTCTTT

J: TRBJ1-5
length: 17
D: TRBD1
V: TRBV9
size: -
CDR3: CASRQWTGDGSNQPQHF
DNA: TGTGCCAGCAGGCAATGGACAGGGGATGGGAGCAATCAGCCCCAGCATTTT

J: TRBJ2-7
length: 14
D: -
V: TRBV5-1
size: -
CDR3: CASSFLDSSYEQYF
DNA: TGCGCCAGCAGCTTTTTGGACAGCTCCTACGAGCAGTACTTC

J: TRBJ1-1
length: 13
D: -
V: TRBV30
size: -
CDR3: CAWGQNMNTEAFF
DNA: TGTGCCTGGGGACAGAACATGAACACTGAAGCTTTCTTT

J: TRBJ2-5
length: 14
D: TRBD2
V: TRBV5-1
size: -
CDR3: CASSVSSGGETQYF
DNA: TGCGCCAGCAGCGTATCTAGCGGAGGCGAGACCCAGTACTTC

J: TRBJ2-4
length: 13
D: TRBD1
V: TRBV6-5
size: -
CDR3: CASLDRVRDIQYF
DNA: TGTGCCAGCCTGGACAGGGTCCGGGACATTCAGTACTTC

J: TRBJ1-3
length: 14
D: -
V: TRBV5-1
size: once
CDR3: CASSLGDNGNTIYF
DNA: TGCGCCAGCAGCTTGGGGGACAATGGAAACACCATATATTTT

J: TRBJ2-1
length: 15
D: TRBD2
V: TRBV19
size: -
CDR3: CASSIAGGFYNEQFF
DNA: TGTGCCAGTAGTATAGCGGGAGGGTTCTACAATGAGCAGTTCTTC

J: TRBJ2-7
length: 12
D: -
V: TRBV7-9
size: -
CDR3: CASSDSSYEQYF
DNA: TGTGCCAGCAGCGATAGCTCCTACGAGCAGTACTTC

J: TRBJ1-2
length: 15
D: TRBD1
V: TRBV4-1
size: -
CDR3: CASSQETGASYGYTF
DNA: TGCGCCAGCAGCCAAGAGACAGGGGCCTCCTATGGCTACACCTTC

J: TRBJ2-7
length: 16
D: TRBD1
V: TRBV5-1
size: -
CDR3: CASSTGQGGGSYEQYF
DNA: TGCGCCAGCAGCACGGGACAGGGAGGAGGGTCCTACGAGCAGTACTTC

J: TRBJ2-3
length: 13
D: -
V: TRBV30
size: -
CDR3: CAWRTYYEDTQYF
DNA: TGTGCCTGGAGAACGTACTATGAAGATACGCAGTATTTT

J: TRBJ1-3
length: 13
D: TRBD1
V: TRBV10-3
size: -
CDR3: CAISDREGNTIYF
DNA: TGTGCCATTTCCGACAGGGAAGGAAACACCATATATTTT

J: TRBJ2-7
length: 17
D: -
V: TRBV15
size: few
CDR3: CATSSDSLMNGRYEQYF
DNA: TGTGCCACCAGCTCAGACTCGCTGATGAACGGAAGGTACGAGCAGTACTTC

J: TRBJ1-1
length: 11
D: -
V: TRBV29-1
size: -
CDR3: CSVNRGWQAFF
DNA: TGCAGCGTCAACCGGGGATGGCAAGCTTTCTTT

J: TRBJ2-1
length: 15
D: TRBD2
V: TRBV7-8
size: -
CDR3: CASSLGTSGNNEQFF
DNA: TGTGCCAGCAGCTTAGGGACTAGCGGGAACAATGAGCAGTTCTTC

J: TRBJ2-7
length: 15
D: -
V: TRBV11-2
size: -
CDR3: CASSPLPTRGYEQYF
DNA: TGTGCCAGCAGCCCCCTACCCACACGGGGCTACGAGCAGTACTTC